These 7 T cell receptor beta chains were all obtained from the same sample, sequenced in a study of tumor and adjacent non-tumor tissue in lung cancer. A modified ARM-PCR protocol with three rounds of nested PCR amplified TCRbeta. MiXCR was run by TCRdb on the multiplex PCR reads, yielding one entry per CDR3 protein. This sample has roughly 43,000 distinct CDR3 sequences; 60% occur once, and the top ten carry around 45%. RNA was extracted from bulk tissue without any cell sorting. Distant lung tissue was collected more than 3 cm away from the tumor edge. Specimen: distant non-tumor lung tissue. Receptors were obtained from a man aged 50-59 years with non-small cell lung cancer.

The genes are TRBV28 and TRBJ1-2, with D possibly TRBD1 on 5 matching bases. Germline V lookup: CDR1 MDHEN, CDR2 SYDVKM. The germline V and J ends were trimmed by 3 bases and 9 bases, with 17 bases remaining between them. The CDR3 consists of 14 residues. The CDR3: CASSFNRGGNRYTF. The DNA of the CDR3 is TGTGCCAGCAGTTTTAATCGGGGGGGGAATCGCTACACCTTC.

For this clonotype: A junction end diverges from the germline sequence, so it may reflect a read error. The chain links TRBV4-2 to TRBJ1-2; no definite D call. CDR3 length: 12 amino acids. The germline V gene has CDR1 LGHNA and CDR2 YNFKEQ. DNA of the CDR3: TGTGCTAGGAGCCAAGATAGCTATGGCTACGCCTTC. Translated: CARSQDSYGYAF.

V usage is TRBV4-2 and J usage is TRBJ2-2, with a tentative D call TRBD2 (5 bases). The CDR3 has 13 amino acids. The V end was cut by 9 bases, the J end by 6 bases, with 14 bases between. Germline V gene sequence: CDR1 LGHNA, CDR2 YNFKEQ. CDR3: CASFSEKSGELFF. CDR3 coding DNA: TGTGCCAGTTTTAGCGAGAAGTCCGGGGAGCTGTTTTTT.

This clonotype was seen once. One end of the junction varies from germline; a read error may be responsible. V gene TRBV6-2 or TRBV6-3 combines with J gene TRBJ2-1; TRBD2 matches 13 bases. Germline loops: CDR1 MNHEY, CDR2 SVGEGT. The CDR3 is made up of 15 amino acids. CDR3 loop: CTSSTSGRAYNKQFF. In DNA, the CDR3 is TGTACCAGCAGTACTAGCGGGAGGGCATACAATAAGCAATTCTTC.

The chain employs TRBV28 and TRBJ2-1; D may be TRBD1 (6 bases). The CDR3 consists of 15 residues. Trimming removed 5 bases from V and 5 bases from J, with 16 bases in between. Germline V gene lookup returns CDR1 MDHEN and CDR2 SYDVKM. The CDR3 nucleotides are TGTGCCAGCAGTATCGCAGGGACACGTAACAATGAGCAGTTCTTC. Its translation is CASSIAGTRNNEQFF.

As concerns this clonotype: Without the conserved terminal phenylalanine or tryptophan, this CDR3 likely stems from a read error. The chain is built from TRBV4-2 and TRBJ2-7; tentatively, D is TRBD1 or TRBD2 (5 bases each). The CDR3 contains 14 residues. Trimming pared 5 bases from V and 4 bases from J, leaving 15 bases between. Germline V gives CDR1 LGHNA, CDR2 YNFKEQ. The DNA of the CDR3 is TGTGCCAGCAGCAACCGGGACCTTCCTTACGAGCAGTACCTC. It translates to CASSNRDLPYEQYL.

The chain combines TRBV6-5 with TRBJ2-3, with D perhaps being TRBD1 or TRBD2 (9 bases each). V was trimmed by 7 bases and J by 6 bases, leaving 38 bases between them. The CDR3 has 21 residues. The germline V gene has CDR1 MNHEY and CDR2 SVGAGI. For the CDR3, the DNA is TGTGCCAGCAACCTCCTAAACTCACCTAACAGGGGGCTAGCGGGATCGGATACGCAGTATTTT. It codes for CASNLLNSPNRGLAGSDTQYF.